A selection of T cell receptor beta chains follows, all from one sample in a study of CD8+ T cells in alopecia areata. TCRdb keeps only in-frame clones here, not all; method: immunoSEQ multiplex PCR. Found here are 170,000 or so clones, roughly 59% of them singletons; the top ten hold 1.5% to 2%. The sequenced sample was CD4+ T cells sorted from blood, obtained at week 0. The receptors were sampled from a human donor with alopecia areata. Each CDR3 is given with its conserved first and last residue. The D gene is left open where the match is weak. The size field is filled for only some rows; it gives once, few, many or a size class.

CDR3,DNA,J,V,D,length,size
CAWSPSPSSYGYTF,TGTGCCTGGAGCCCCTCTCCCAGCAGCTATGGCTACACCTTC,TRBJ1-2,TRBV30,NA,14,NA
CAWTSWQGAENTIYF,TGTGCCTGGACCTCCTGGCAGGGGGCGGAAAACACCATATATTTT,TRBJ1-3,TRBV30,TRBD1,15,NA
CASSDGSDTQYF,TGCGCCAGCAGTGATGGGTCAGATACGCAGTATTTT,TRBJ2-3,TRBV10-2,NA,12,NA
CAWSVGIAAYNEQFF,TGTGCCTGGAGTGTAGGAATAGCAGCCTACAATGAGCAGTTCTTC,TRBJ2-1,TRBV30,NA,15,NA
CASNSVGDEQYF,TGTGCCAGCAATTCGGTAGGGGACGAGCAGTACTTC,TRBJ2-7,TRBV28,NA,12,NA
CASRYNTNYEQYF,TGCGCCAGCAGGTATAACACGAACTACGAGCAGTACTTC,TRBJ2-7,TRBV5-1,NA,13,once
CASTLPRGPTDTQYF,TGTGCCAGCACCCTACCCAGGGGACCCACAGATACGCAGTATTTT,TRBJ2-3,TRBV6-6,NA,15,NA
CSVPTTGDYGYTF,TGCAGCGTACCCACGACAGGGGACTATGGCTACACCTTC,TRBJ1-2,TRBV29-1,TRBD1,13,once
CASGPDRGREYF,TGTGCTAGTGGTCCAGATCGGGGCCGGGAATACTTC,TRBJ2-5,TRBV12-5,NA,12,NA
CASKLGISYNEQFF,TGTGCCAGCAAACTAGGGATTTCCTACAATGAGCAGTTCTTC,TRBJ2-1,TRBV6-5,NA,14,NA
CASSPLLEQYF,TGTGCCAGCAGCCCGCTATTGGAGCAGTACTTC,TRBJ2-7,TRBV7-2,NA,11,NA
CASSQEWSQNEQFF,TGCGCCAGCAGCCAAGAATGGAGTCAAAATGAGCAGTTCTTC,TRBJ2-1,TRBV4-3,NA,14,NA
CASSSGLAETQYF,TGTGCCAGCAGCTCGGGACTAGCGGAGACCCAGTACTTC,TRBJ2-5,TRBV7-3,TRBD2,13,NA
CSVNLAGESSYNEQFF,TGCAGCGTAAACCTAGCGGGGGAGAGCTCCTACAATGAGCAGTTCTTC,TRBJ2-1,TRBV29-1,TRBD2,16,NA
CASSPEPGTGGRNSPLHF,TGCGCCAGCAGCCCAGAACCCGGGACAGGGGGCAGGAATTCACCCCTCCACTTT,TRBJ1-6,TRBV4-3,TRBD1,18,NA
CAWSAPPDTGELFF,TGTGCCTGGAGTGCCCCACCAGACACCGGGGAGCTGTTTTTT,TRBJ2-2,TRBV30,NA,14,NA
CASSLRETQYF,TGTGCCAGCAGCTTACGGGAGACCCAGTACTTC,TRBJ2-5,TRBV5-6,NA,11,NA
CASSSQRQETQYF,TGTGCCAGCAGTTCACAGCGGCAAGAGACCCAGTACTTC,TRBJ2-5,TRBV28,NA,13,few
CASSQPGQGARGEQYF,TGTGCCAGCAGCCAGCCGGGACAGGGGGCCCGTGGCGAGCAGTACTTC,TRBJ2-7,TRBV7-2,TRBD1,16,NA
CAWTSGTARSGYTF,TGTGCCTGGACCTCCGGGACAGCCCGCTCTGGCTACACCTTC,TRBJ1-2,TRBV30,TRBD1,14,few
CAWKSVYGYTF,TGTGCCTGGAAAAGCGTCTATGGCTACACCTTC,TRBJ1-2,TRBV30,NA,11,NA
CSAVRRSSYNEQFF,TGCAGCGCGGTTCGCCGGAGCTCCTACAATGAGCAGTTCTTC,TRBJ2-1,TRBV29-1,NA,14,NA
CASSGGRGQFF,TGTGCCAGCAGCGGGGGGCGCGGGCAGTTCTTC,TRBJ2-1,TRBV2,NA,11,once
CAWSIARAGNTEAFF,TGTGCCTGGAGTATTGCCAGGGCAGGGAACACTGAAGCTTTCTTT,TRBJ1-1,TRBV30,NA,15,few
CATSRDRQANQPQHF,TGTGCCACCAGCAGAGATCGGCAAGCCAATCAGCCCCAGCATTTT,TRBJ1-5,TRBV15,NA,15,NA
CASSRGGAPETQYF,TGTGCCAGCAGCCGCGGGGGGGCCCCGGAGACCCAGTACTTC,TRBJ2-5,TRBV7-2,TRBD2,14,NA
CAWSGGTGVSGANVLTF,TGTGCCTGGAGCGGCGGGACAGGGGTCTCTGGGGCCAACGTCCTGACTTTC,TRBJ2-6,TRBV30,TRBD1,17,NA
CASSPGTGKAFF,TGTGCCAGCAGTCCCGGGACAGGGAAAGCTTTCTTT,TRBJ1-1,TRBV6-5,TRBD1,12,NA
CATSPNNEQFF,TGTGCCACGTCACCGAACAATGAGCAGTTCTTC,TRBJ2-1,TRBV14,NA,11,NA
CASSLRPSHVYGYTF,TGTGCCAGCAGTTTACGGCCATCCCACGTGTATGGCTACACCTTC,TRBJ1-2,TRBV27,NA,15,NA
CAWSIRAGQNTEAFF,TGTGCCTGGAGTATTCGGGCAGGGCAGAACACTGAAGCTTTCTTT,TRBJ1-1,TRBV30,NA,15,once
CAWSRQGNSPLHF,TGTGCCTGGAGTAGACAGGGTAATTCACCCCTCCACTTT,TRBJ1-6,TRBV30,TRBD1,13,once
CAWSFGSGVRQFF,TGTGCCTGGAGTTTTGGTAGCGGGGTTCGTCAGTTCTTC,TRBJ2-1,TRBV30,TRBD2,13,NA
CATSRDQAGGRFF,TGTGCCACCAGCAGAGATCAGGCGGGGGGGCGCTTCTTT,TRBJ1-1,TRBV15,NA,13,NA
CASSFFQSYEQYF,TGTGCCAGCAGCTTTTTCCAGAGCTACGAGCAGTACTTC,TRBJ2-7,TRBV5-6,NA,13,NA
CASSRDFRETQYF,TGTGCCAGCAGCCGGGACTTTCGAGAGACCCAGTACTTC,TRBJ2-5,TRBV4-2,NA,13,NA
CASSPPSGTGGELFF,TGTGCCAGCAGCCCGCCGTCGGGAACCGGCGGGGAGCTGTTTTTT,TRBJ2-2,TRBV11-2,NA,15,NA
CASRSGLLGYNSPLHF,TGTGCCAGCAGATCAGGACTCCTCGGCTATAATTCACCCCTCCACTTT,TRBJ1-6,TRBV27,NA,16,NA
CASSVVTGQGVTEAFF,TGTGCCAGCAGCGTAGTAACTGGACAGGGGGTAACTGAAGCTTTCTTT,TRBJ1-1,TRBV9,TRBD1,16,NA
CSASRDGLGYF,TGCAGTGCTAGTAGGGACGGGTTAGGGTACTTC,TRBJ2-4,TRBV20-1,NA,11,NA
CAIKGPSNYGYTF,TGTGCCATCAAGGGGCCCTCTAACTATGGCTACACCTTC,TRBJ1-2,TRBV10-3,NA,13,few
CASSYQGSYNEQFF,TGTGCCAGCAGTTATCAGGGGTCCTACAATGAGCAGTTCTTC,TRBJ2-1,TRBV6-5,NA,14,few
CAISETGIPEAFF,TGTGCCATCAGTGAGACAGGGATCCCTGAAGCTTTCTTT,TRBJ1-1,TRBV10-3,NA,13,NA
CASSPRDTTYNEQFF,TGTGCCAGCAGCCCCCGGGACACAACCTACAATGAGCAGTTCTTC,TRBJ2-1,TRBV9,NA,15,medium-sized
CASSLGGKGNSPLHF,TGTGCCAGCAGCTTGGGCGGGAAAGGGAATTCACCCCTCCACTTT,TRBJ1-6,TRBV5-4,NA,15,NA
CASSLGPYNEQFF,TGTGCCAGCTCACTGGGGCCTTACAATGAGCAGTTCTTC,TRBJ2-1,TRBV18,NA,13,few
CASSHTGTLNTEAFF,TGTGCCAGCAGTCATACAGGGACTTTGAACACTGAAGCTTTCTTT,TRBJ1-1,TRBV6-1,NA,15,NA
CASSQDRGLGYEQYF,TGTGCCAGCAGCCAAGATCGGGGACTGGGCTACGAGCAGTACTTC,TRBJ2-7,TRBV4-2,NA,15,NA